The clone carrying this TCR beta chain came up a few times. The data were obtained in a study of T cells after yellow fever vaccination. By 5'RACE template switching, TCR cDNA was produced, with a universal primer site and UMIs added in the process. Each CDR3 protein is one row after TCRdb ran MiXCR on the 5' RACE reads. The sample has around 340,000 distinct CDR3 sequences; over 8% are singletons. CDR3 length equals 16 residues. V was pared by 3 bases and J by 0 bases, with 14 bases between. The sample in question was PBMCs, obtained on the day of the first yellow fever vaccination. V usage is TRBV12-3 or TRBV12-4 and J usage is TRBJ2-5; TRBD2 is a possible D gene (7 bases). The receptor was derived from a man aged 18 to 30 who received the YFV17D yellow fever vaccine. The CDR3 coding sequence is TGTGCCAGCAGTTTCGTCCGGGGGGCGTACCAAGAGACCCAGTACTTC. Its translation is CASSFVRGAYQETQYF.